The 26 T cell receptor beta chains in this list originate from one sample, sequenced in a study of blood T cells in healthy people across ages. The use of a sample-barcoded 5' primer and a J-beta primer mix characterized a second PCR of about 6 to 11 cycles. One entry per CDR3 protein, called by TCRdb with MiXCR from the 5' RACE reads. The top ten hold 15% to 20% of the sample, which has approximately 1,100,000 distinct CDR3 sequences, more than 40% seen once. The specimen sequenced was blood. The receptors originated from a woman aged 55-69 years in good health.

V gene TRBV25-1 combines with J gene TRBJ2-1; 9 positions match TRBD2. Germline CDR1 is MGHDK and CDR2 is SYGVNS. The CDR3 runs to 15 residues. The ends lost 5 bases at V and 2 bases at J; junction bases unmatched: 4. CDR3 protein: CASSLREGPYNEQFF. CDR3 nucleotide sequence: TGTGCCAGCAGTCTGCGGGAGGGGCCCTACAATGAGCAGTTCTTC. Based on the CDR3 plus reference TRBV25-1 and TRBJ2-1, the full variable domain is EADIYQTPRYLVIGTGKKITLECSQTMGHDKMYWYQQDPGMELHLIHYSYGVNSTEKGDLSSESTVSRIRTEHFPLTLESARPSHTSQYLCASSLREGPYNEQFFGPGTRLTVL.

This clonotype was picked up one time. V and J are TRBV7-2 and TRBJ2-1; perhaps TRBD1 as D (5 bases). Germline CDR1 reads SGHTA; CDR2 reads FQGNSA. Trimming left V 5 bases short and J 6 bases short, with 17 bases between. The CDR3 has 15 residues. CDR3 protein: CASSHSGAGINEQFF. In DNA, the CDR3 is TGTGCCAGCAGCCATAGTGGAGCAGGGATCAATGAGCAGTTCTTC.

The chain recombines TRBV7-2 with TRBJ2-5; D possibly corresponds to TRBD2 (6 bases). Germline CDR1 and CDR2: SGHTA and FQGNSA. This CDR3 contains 16 residues. Trimming stripped 1 base from V and 4 bases from J, with 16 bases between. DNA for the CDR3: TGTGCCAGCAGCTTAGGAGCCCCGCGGAGGGGAGAGACCCAGTACTTC. Translated: CASSLGAPRRGETQYF.

The rearrangement uses TRBV9 and TRBJ1-6; maybe TRBD1 (6 bases). The germline V and J ends were trimmed by 3 bases and 9 bases, with 16 bases remaining between them. The CDR3 spans 15 residues. CDR1 and CDR2 from the germline V gene are SGDLS and YYNGEE. This CDR3 reads CASSGQQGSGSPLHF. The CDR3 DNA sequence: TGTGCCAGCAGCGGACAACAGGGTTCAGGTTCACCCCTCCACTTT.

The rearrangement links TRBV20-1 to TRBJ2-4; tentative D call: TRBD1 (7 bases). Between the trimmed V and J ends, which lost 3 bases and 7 bases, there was a span of 13 bases. The CDR3 covers 13 residues. Germline-derived CDR1 and CDR2 are DFQATT and SNEGSKA (reference sequence). The CDR3, as DNA: TGCAGTGCTAGGGTTGGAGGGGGCAACATTCAGTACTTC. It is translated as CSARVGGGNIQYF.

This clonotype was seen just once. The rearrangement links TRBV20-1 to TRBJ2-5; 10 bases are a match to TRBD1. The J call could be wrong; TRBJ2-7 is a better fit for the DNA end. The CDR3 runs 15 residues. Germline values: CDR1 DFQATT, CDR2 SNEGSKA (reference sequence). The CDR3 DNA reads TGCAGTGCTAGAGAGGGGACAGGGGCTAGGGACGAGCAGTACTTC. This gives the protein CSAREGTGARDEQYF.

Only one count was recorded for this clonotype. This chain joins TRBV20-1 and TRBJ2-7; 10 bases match TRBD1. V lost 4 bases and J lost 0; bases outside the gene matches: 12. The CDR3 length is 17 residues. Germline V CDR1 and CDR2: DFQATT, SNEGSKA (reference sequence). The chain's CDR3 is CSAKPGQGNTNSYEQYF. CDR3 DNA sequence: TGCAGTGCTAAACCGGGACAGGGGAATACAAACTCCTACGAGCAGTACTTC.

This clonotype was recorded a few times. The V and J genes are TRBV27 and TRBJ2-5, with 10 bases that match TRBD2. Germline loops: CDR1 MNHEY, CDR2 SMNVEV (reference sequence). CDR3 length: 18 amino acids. The junction had 17 bases not matched to a gene; V was cut back by 3 bases and J by 7 bases. CDR3 coding DNA: TGTGCCAGCAGTTTTCTCCCCCCCGGGACTAGCGTGTCAGGGACCCAGTACTTC. Protein product: CASSFLPPGTSVSGTQYF.

The V gene is TRBV5-1, the J gene TRBJ1-6; 7 bases match TRBD1. CDR1 is SGHRS and CDR2 is YFSETQ in the germline V gene. V was pared by 1 base and J by 8 bases, with 6 bases of the junction left unmatched. The CDR3 is made up of 15 amino acids. CDR3 DNA: TGCGCCAGCAGCTTGTTTACAGGGGTGGATTCACCCCTCCACTTT. Protein sequence: CASSLFTGVDSPLHF. The whole variable domain, remainder taken from reference TRBV5-1 and TRBJ1-6, is KAGVTQTPRYLIKTRGQQVTLSCSPISGHRSVSWYQQTPGQGLQFLFEYFSETQRNKGNFPGRFSGRQFSNSRSEMNVSTLELGDSALYLCASSLFTGVDSPLHFGNGTRLTVT.

The V and J genes are TRBV2 and TRBJ2-1, with 7 bases that match TRBD1. Trimming took 6 bases from V and 5 from J; bases not matched to a gene: 4. Germline V gene lookup returns CDR1 SNHLY and CDR2 FYNNEI. This CDR3 is built from 13 residues. The CDR3 is CASSSTGNNEQFF. CDR3 nucleotides: TGTGCCAGCAGCTCGACAGGGAACAATGAGCAGTTCTTC.

V usage is TRBV7-9 and J usage is TRBJ2-5, with TRBD1 identical over 8 bases. CDR1 SEHNR and CDR2 FQNEAQ come from the germline V gene (reference sequence). The ends lost 0 bases at V and 11 bases at J; junction bases unmatched: 5. This CDR3 region has 13 residues. The CDR3 bases are TGTGCCAGCAGCTTAGCGCCACAGGGGGAGCAGTACTTC. It yields the protein CASSLAPQGEQYF.

CDR3 DNA sequence: TGCAGTGCTAGTGCGGGTGGGAAACCCTACGAGCAGTACTTC. It codes for CSASAGGKPYEQYF. V and J are TRBV20-1 and TRBJ2-7; D might be TRBD2 (5 bases). This CDR3 has 14 residues. Trimming removed 3 bases from V and 2 bases from J, with 14 bases in between. Germline V gene data show CDR1 as DFQATT and CDR2 as SNEGSKA (reference sequence).

The rearrangement joins TRBV6-2 or TRBV6-3 to TRBJ1-5; D is undetermined. CDR3 length: 14 amino acids. Germline CDR1 reads MNHEY; CDR2 reads SVGEGT. The V gene lost 7 bases and the J gene lost 3 bases, with 13 bases spanning the gap. For the CDR3, the DNA is TGTGCCAGCACCTACGGCCTATCCAATCAGCCCCAGCATTTT. Its translation is CASTYGLSNQPQHF.

The rearrangement links TRBV28 to TRBJ2-7; unclear D gene. V lost 8 bases to trimming and J lost 2 bases, with 10 bases between them. This CDR3 is built from 12 residues. Looked up from germline, CDR1 is MDHEN and CDR2 is SYDVKM. The CDR3 region has the DNA TGTGCCAGCGGATATGCGGCCTACGAGCAGTACTTC. Its protein is CASGYAAYEQYF.

This rearrangement joins TRBV4-1 to TRBJ1-2; 10 positions match TRBD1. The CDR3 loop spans 13 amino acids. Per the germline V gene, CDR1 is MGHRA and CDR2 is YSYEKL. J lost 7 bases, V lost 1 base, and 0 bases had no gene match. The CDR3 reads CASSQGTGGGYTF. Here the CDR3 DNA reads TGCGCCAGCAGCCAAGGGACAGGGGGTGGCTACACCTTC.

The chain employs TRBV5-1 and TRBJ2-1; D might be TRBD1 or TRBD2, each matching 6 bases. This CDR3 spans 14 amino acids. Trimming removed 6 bases from V and 10 bases from J, with 20 bases in between. Germline assignment: CDR1 SGHRS and CDR2 YFSETQ. Here the CDR3 reads CASKTGRKGEEQFF. In DNA form, the CDR3 reads TGCGCCAGCAAAACAGGGAGGAAGGGGGAAGAGCAGTTCTTC.

The chain uses TRBV29-1 and TRBJ2-3; no clear D. CDR3 length: 11 residues. Germline values: CDR1 SQVTM, CDR2 ANQGSEA. V lost 7 bases to trimming and J lost 5 bases, with 10 bases between them. The CDR3 loop is CSAMVVDTQYF. CDR3 coding DNA: TGCAGCGCAATGGTGGTAGATACGCAGTATTTT.

To note about this clonotype: The junction does not match germline at one end; this may be a read error. The chain is built from TRBV5-1 and TRBJ2-1; a weak D match, TRBD2 (6 bases). From germline, CDR1 is SGHRS and CDR2 YFSETQ. There are 15 residues in the CDR3. This chain's CDR3 is CASSPRDSSYNEQFF. CDR3 DNA: TGTGCCAGCAGTCCGCGGGATAGCTCCTACAATGAGCAGTTCTTC. Full variable domain (remainder filled in from reference TRBV5-1 and TRBJ2-1): KAGVTQTPRYLIKTRGQQVTLSCSPISGHRSVSWYQQTPGQGLQFLFEYFSETQRNKGNFPGRFSGRQFSNSRSEMNVSTLELGDSALYLCASSPRDSSYNEQFFGPGTRLTVL.

This clonotype appeared a few times. The gene calls are TRBV5-1 and TRBJ2-7; D may be TRBD1 (5 bases). The CDR3 covers 15 residues. Deletions cut 0 bases from V and 5 bases from J, with 15 bases between. Per germline, CDR1 SGHRS and CDR2 YFSETQ. The CDR3 sequence: CASSLEGAPYNEQYF. CDR3 coding DNA: TGCGCCAGCAGCTTGGAAGGGGCGCCCTACAACGAGCAGTACTTC.

The chain combines TRBV2 with TRBJ2-7; D is perhaps TRBD1 (5 bases). From germline, CDR1 is SNHLY and CDR2 FYNNEI. CDR3 length: 12 residues. Deletions cut 6 bases from V and 2 bases from J, with 8 bases between. CDR3 DNA sequence: TGTGCCAGCAGGGGGCTGACCTACGAGCAGTACTTC. This translates into CASRGLTYEQYF.

In the case of this clonotype: The junction differs from germline at one of its ends, possibly a read error. The V call is TRBV12-3 or TRBV12-4, the J call TRBJ2-7, with D uncertain. The CDR3 contains 12 residues. The CDR3 DNA sequence: TGTGCCGGCAGTCAATCTCTACGCGAGCAGTACTTC. As protein: CAGSQSLREQYF.

This clonotype was counted only a few times. The chain uses TRBV20-1 and TRBJ2-1, with a possible D match to TRBD2 (6 bases). The germline V gene has CDR1 DFQATT and CDR2 SNEGSKA (reference sequence). Trimming removed 2 bases from V and 8 bases from J, with 25 bases in between. The CDR3 is 17 amino acids. Here the CDR3 DNA reads TGCAGTGCTAGAAGTCTCAGCGGGTGGATTTTCGGGGATGAGCAGTTCTTC. Protein product: CSARSLSGWIFGDEQFF.

V and J are TRBV12-3 or TRBV12-4 and TRBJ2-1; D uncertain. V was shortened by 4 bases and J by 7 bases, with 8 bases between the two germline ends. CDR3 size: 12 residues. Here the CDR3 reads CASSSDLNEQFF. CDR3 nucleotide sequence: TGTGCCAGCAGTTCCGACCTAAATGAGCAGTTCTTC.

This clonotype was counted a few times. This chain joins TRBV5-1 and TRBJ1-2, with TRBD1 matching 7 bases. Germline loops: CDR1 SGHRS, CDR2 YFSETQ. CDR3 length: 17 residues. The trim removed 4 bases at V and 5 bases at J, leaving 17 bases unmatched. CDR3 protein: CASSPYPSTGKMYGYTF. CDR3 bases: TGCGCCAGCAGCCCCTACCCTTCGACAGGGAAGATGTATGGCTACACCTTC.

The chain is built from TRBV12-3 or TRBV12-4 and TRBJ2-7, with D possibly being TRBD1 or TRBD2 (5 bases each). This CDR3 contains 15 residues. Between the trimmed V and J ends, which lost 7 bases and 0 bases, there was a span of 16 bases. In nucleotides, the CDR3 is TGTGCCAGCATCAACTCGGGGACCGGCTCCTACGAGCAGTACTTC. This sequence encodes CASINSGTGSYEQYF.

This clonotype came up many times. This chain links TRBV7-8 with TRBJ2-5; D might be TRBD1 or TRBD2, each matching 6 bases. The V end was cut by 2 bases, the J end by 5 bases, with 18 bases between. This CDR3 comprises 16 residues. Per germline, CDR1 SGHVS and CDR2 FQNEAQ. The CDR3 protein is CASSLRGGGGAETQYF. The CDR3 coding sequence is TGTGCCAGCAGCTTAAGGGGTGGAGGGGGAGCGGAGACCCAGTACTTC.